Presented here are 15 T cell receptor beta chains from one specimen sequenced in a study of high-grade serous ovarian cancer treatment subgroups listed by TCRdb under 2021. The library relied on the immunoSEQ multiplex PCR assay. TCRdb took this table from immuneACCESS and kept in-frame rearrangements with V and J called. Such tables lack part of the clones; where checked against another copy, unresolved V genes explain under half of the gap, and the rest is unexplained. The sample table shows 15,000 to 20,000 clones, and around 74% are seen once. The ten top clones hold 5.5% to 7% of the sample. Collection of tumor samples took place before definitive surgery or chemotherapy. Material for sequencing was tumor tissue. Receptors originate from a human donor with high-grade serous ovarian cancer.

J is TRBJ2-7 and V is TRBV6-1; a possible D gene is TRBD1 (6 bases). The germline CDR1 and CDR2 sequences are MNHNS and SASEGT. The CDR3 consists of 14 residues. V shed 4 bases and J shed 3 bases, with 13 bases lying between them. The CDR3 is CASSGWTEFYEQYF. The CDR3 nucleotides are TGTGCCAGCAGTGGATGGACAGAATTCTACGAGCAGTACTTC.

This rearrangement joins TRBV6-1 to TRBJ2-1; 10 bases align to TRBD2. V lost 1 base and J lost 4; bases outside the gene matches: 1. This CDR3 has 15 amino acids. Germline values: CDR1 MNHNS, CDR2 SASEGT. In DNA, the CDR3 is TGTGCCAGCAGTGAAGGACTAGCGGGTTACAATGAGCAGTTCTTC. It yields the protein CASSEGLAGYNEQFF.

The V and J genes are TRBV5-4 and TRBJ2-3; D assignment may be TRBD1 or TRBD2 (5 bases each). Germline lookup yields CDR1 SGHNT and CDR2 YYREEE (reference sequence). CDR3 size: 15 residues. V was trimmed by 0 bases and J by 2 bases, leaving 10 bases between them. The CDR3 loop is CASSLDGTFTDTQYF. Here the CDR3 DNA reads TGTGCCAGCAGCTTGGACGGGACCTTCACAGATACGCAGTATTTT.

V is TRBV10-3 and J is TRBJ1-2; D is perhaps TRBD1 (5 bases). Germline V gene sequence: CDR1 ENHRY, CDR2 SYGVKD. The CDR3 is 13 amino acids. V was clipped by 9 bases and J by 0 bases, with 11 bases between them. The CDR3, as DNA: TGTGCCATGGGGACGGCGACTAACTATGGCTACACCTTC. Encoded protein: CAMGTATNYGYTF.

The chain has TRBV7-2 and TRBJ2-1, with D possibly being TRBD2 (6 bases). This CDR3 region has 15 residues. Germline-derived CDR1 and CDR2 are SGHTA and FQGNSA. The germline V and J ends were trimmed by 0 bases and 10 bases, with 16 bases remaining between them. CDR3 region: CASSLAGTPSWEQFF. As DNA, the CDR3 is TGTGCCAGCAGCTTAGCCGGGACTCCCTCTTGGGAGCAGTTCTTC. Full variable domain (remainder filled in from reference TRBV7-2 and TRBJ2-1): GAGVSQSPSNKVTEKGKDVELRCDPISGHTALYWYRQSLGQGLEFLIYFQGNSAPDKSGLPSDRFSAERTGGSVSTLTIQRTQQEDSAVYLCASSLAGTPSWEQFFGPGTRLTVL.

The rearrangement uses TRBV5-4 and TRBJ2-2, with 8 bases matching TRBD1. V lost 3 bases and J lost 4; bases outside the gene matches: 5. The germline CDR1 and CDR2 sequences are SGHNT and YYREEE (reference sequence). The CDR3 extends over 15 amino acids. The CDR3 coding sequence is TGTGCCAGCAGCTCCCGACAGGGGACCACCGGGGAGCTGTTTTTT. Amino acids: CASSSRQGTTGELFF. The whole variable domain, filled in from reference TRBV5-4 and TRBJ2-2, reads ETGVTQSPTHLIKTRGQQVTLRCSSQSGHNTVSWYQQALGQGPQFIFQYYREEENGRGNFPPRFSGLQFPNYSSELNVNALELDDSALYLCASSSRQGTTGELFFGEGSRLTVL.

J is TRBJ2-2 and V is TRBV25-1; D could derive from TRBD1 or TRBD2 (5 bases each). Per the germline V gene, CDR1 is MGHDK and CDR2 is SYGVNS. This CDR3 spans 15 amino acids. The ends were cut back, 1 base at V and 7 bases at J, with 13 bases in the middle. The CDR3 protein is CASSELLGAGGELFF. As DNA, the CDR3 is TGTGCCAGCAGTGAATTACTAGGGGCTGGCGGGGAGCTGTTTTTT.

The chain links TRBV18 to TRBJ2-7; a possible D gene is TRBD1 (6 bases). The V gene's germline CDR1 is KGHSH and CDR2 LQKENI. CDR3 length equals 15 residues. Trimming stripped 3 bases from V and 3 bases from J, with 15 bases between. CDR3 sequence reads: CASSPATGENYEQYF. For the CDR3, the DNA is TGTGCCAGCTCACCCGCGACAGGAGAAAACTACGAGCAGTACTTC. Full variable domain (missing parts from reference TRBV18 and TRBJ2-7): NAGVMQNPRHLVRRRGQEARLRCSPMKGHSHVYWYRQLPEEGLKFMVYLQKENIIDESGMPKERFSAEFPKEGPSILRIQQVVRGDSAAYFCASSPATGENYEQYFGPGTRLTVT.

The chain carries TRBV5-1 and TRBJ2-1; 13 positions agree with TRBD2. Germline values: CDR1 SGHRS, CDR2 YFSETQ. The CDR3 totals 15 residues. The trim removed 4 bases at V and 8 bases at J, leaving 6 bases unmatched. The CDR3 is CASSLGLAGLDEQFF. For the CDR3, the DNA is TGCGCCAGCAGCCTGGGACTAGCGGGACTGGATGAGCAGTTCTTC. Filled out from reference TRBV5-1 and TRBJ2-1, the complete variable domain reads KAGVTQTPRYLIKTRGQQVTLSCSPISGHRSVSWYQQTPGQGLQFLFEYFSETQRNKGNFPGRFSGRQFSNSRSEMNVSTLELGDSALYLCASSLGLAGLDEQFFGPGTRLTVL.

A remark on this clone: Distinct nucleotide sequences in the sample also encode this CDR3. V gene TRBV10-3 combines with J gene TRBJ2-2; possibly TRBD1 or TRBD2 for D (7 bases each). The germline gives CDR1 ENHRY, CDR2 SYGVKD. This CDR3 is built from 17 residues. V was cut by 0 bases and J by 3 bases, with 14 bases left in between. CDR3 DNA sequence: TGTGCCATCAGTGAGTCTCGCGGGGGACAGCACACCGGGGAGCTGTTTTTT. It specifies CAISESRGGQHTGELFF.

This chain links TRBV5-1 with TRBJ2-1, with TRBD2 matching over 8 bases. The CDR3 totals 20 residues. J gave up 0 bases and V 5 bases, and 19 bases lay outside the gene matches. The V gene's germline CDR1 is SGHRS and CDR2 YFSETQ. The CDR3 loop reads CASRNNLGLAGLSSYNEQFF. The CDR3 DNA reads as TGCGCCAGCAGGAATAACCTAGGCCTAGCGGGTTTAAGCTCCTACAATGAGCAGTTCTTC.

The count of this clone is one. The CDR3 region has the DNA TGCGCCAGCAGCTTGGATGGCGTCTCGGGGGAGCAGTTCTTC. It yields the protein CASSLDGVSGEQFF. The gene calls are TRBV5-1 and TRBJ2-1, with D maybe TRBD2 (5 bases). The CDR3 length is 14 residues. Germline CDR1 SGHRS, CDR2 YFSETQ. Trimming stripped 0 bases from V and 10 bases from J, with 14 bases between.

In its sample, this clone was seen once. The genes are TRBV29-1 and TRBJ2-5; the D is unclear. The V end was cut by 3 bases, the J end by 4 bases, with 12 bases between. The germline V gene encodes CDR1 SQVTM and CDR2 ANQGSEA. The length of the CDR3 is 13 residues. The CDR3: CSVDGGPGETQYF. In DNA form, the CDR3 reads TGCAGCGTTGATGGCGGTCCCGGAGAGACCCAGTACTTC.

The rearrangement joins TRBV5-1 to TRBJ2-1, with D perhaps TRBD1 (6 bases). Germline loops: CDR1 SGHRS, CDR2 YFSETQ. Between the trimmed V and J ends, which lost 4 bases and 6 bases, there was a span of 14 bases. The CDR3 spans 14 residues. The CDR3 DNA sequence: TGCGCCAGCAGCGACCCCCAGGGGTCCAATGAGCAGTTCTTC. Translating it yields CASSDPQGSNEQFF.

The J gene is TRBJ2-1, the V gene TRBV6-1; D gene unclear. CDR1 and CDR2 from the germline V gene are MNHNS and SASEGT. This CDR3 has 15 amino acids. V was clipped by 0 bases and J by 5 bases, with 11 bases between them. The CDR3 loop reads CASSEAVAGNNEQFF. The CDR3 region has the DNA TGTGCCAGCAGTGAAGCGGTGGCAGGTAACAATGAGCAGTTCTTC.